The source of this TCR beta chain is a study of cytomegalovirus exposure and HLA in healthy donors. Across the study: Within an early data release were tens of millions of unique TCRs drawn from HLA-typed donors. Researchers found that roughly 81% of over 350 genotyped donors fell within the Caucasian-associated ancestry cluster. Study-wide findings and caveats: An analysis was carried out at a later point. It showed that HLA-associated TCR beta chains were more clonally expanded than equally common non-associated chains.

Donors in the study were healthy people who gave bone marrow. V was shortened by 2 bases and J by 8 bases, with 31 bases between the two germline ends. The CDR3 contains 20 residues. The PCR was carried out with 60 Vbeta primers and 13 Jbeta primers. Repertoires were generated with immunoSEQ multiplex PCR, while TCRdb's copy carries only in-frame clones and drops some. The repertoire has under 95,000 clones, under 9% of them found once; the top ten carry 2.3%. As regards this clone: The antigen is undetermined.

This receptor was obtained from a man aged 45-60 years in good health and CMV-seronegative. The sequenced sample was PBMCs. The chain has TRBV23-1 and TRBJ2-1; D is perhaps TRBD1 (6 bases). TRBV23-1 counts as an open reading frame of uncertain function. In DNA, the CDR3 is TGCGCCAGCAGTCAAACCCCCAACAGGGAACAGCCGGCCGAGGTCGATGAGCAGTTCTTC. Translation gives CASSQTPNREQPAEVDEQFF.